The 31 T cell receptor beta chains presented below share a single source sample, sequenced in a study of control samples from healthy donors and cancer patients. Assay: immunoSEQ multiplex PCR; the TCRdb copy retains only in-frame clones and omits some. The table includes more than 35,000 clones, over 70% detected once. Material: PBMCs. Every receptor here comes from a woman aged 55 to 70 with lung cancer.

This clone was picked up a small number of times. The chain links TRBV3-1 (or the pseudogene TRBV3-2) to TRBJ2-3; TRBD2 matches 16 bases. The ends lost 2 bases at V and 1 base at J; junction bases unmatched: 9. The germline gives CDR1 LGHDT, CDR2 YNNKEL (reference sequence). This CDR3 is 20 amino acids long. CDR3 nucleotide sequence: TGTGCCAGCAGCCAAACACTGGGACTAGCGGGAGGGCTGGGCACAGATACGCAGTATTTT. Amino acid sequence: CASSQTLGLAGGLGTDTQYF.

The chain links TRBV4-2 to TRBJ1-2; D unresolved. This CDR3 has 16 amino acids. Trimming cost V 0 bases and J 4 bases, with 15 bases left between them. CDR1 is LGHNA and CDR2 is YNFKEQ in the germline V gene. CDR3 sequence (DNA): TGTGCCAGCAGCCAAGATCTACCAGGTTCGATCTATGGCTACACCTTC. This translates into CASSQDLPGSIYGYTF.

This chain uses TRBV23-1 with TRBJ1-2, with a tentative D call TRBD1 (6 bases). TRBV23-1 is marked as an open reading frame, function uncertain. The CDR3 has 13 residues. With 8 bases removed from V and 6 bases from J, the gap between germline ends came to 16 bases. Written as DNA, the CDR3 is TGCGCCAGCGCACCGTGGGGGGCAAATGGCTACACCTTC. It specifies CASAPWGANGYTF.

The chain is built from TRBV15 and TRBJ2-5; 8 nucleotides line up with TRBD2. The length of the CDR3 is 16 residues. V shed 0 bases, J shed 5 bases, and the junction held 8 bases outside the gene matches. The germline V gene has CDR1 LNHNV and CDR2 YYDKDF (reference sequence). The CDR3 region has the DNA TGTGCCACCAGCAGAGATCGGCCGGGGGGGCGGGAGACCCAGTACTTC. As protein: CATSRDRPGGRETQYF.

This clone was observed a few times. This chain links TRBV7-3 with TRBJ2-1; TRBD2 is a possible D gene (6 bases). The CDR3 spans 12 residues. V lost 4 bases, J lost 7 bases, and 8 bases lay in between. Germline assignment: CDR1 SGHTA and CDR2 FQGTGA. DNA for the CDR3: TGTGCCAGCAGCTCGGGAGTTAATGAGCAGTTCTTC. This gives the protein CASSSGVNEQFF.

This clone occurred a few times. The chain joins TRBV6-5 to TRBJ2-3; TRBD1 agrees at 8 bases. Germline values: CDR1 MNHEY, CDR2 SVGAGI. The CDR3 length is 15 residues. V lost 4 bases, J lost 0 bases, and 3 bases stayed unmatched. The CDR3 sequence: CASSWTGTSTDTQYF. The CDR3 coding sequence is TGTGCCAGCAGTTGGACAGGGACTAGCACAGATACGCAGTATTTT.

The chain recombines TRBV6-6 with TRBJ1-1; unclear D gene. Germline V gives CDR1 MNHNY, CDR2 SVGAGI (reference sequence). V lost 8 bases and J 6 bases, leaving 19 bases between the germline ends. The CDR3 runs to 14 residues. In DNA, the CDR3 is TGTGCCAGCGGCCAGGACCCGCAGGTCGCTGAAGCTTTCTTT. This translates into CASGQDPQVAEAFF.

This chain connects TRBV7-8 to TRBJ2-1; D may be TRBD2 (5 bases). V gave up 2 bases and J gave up 4 bases, with 9 bases separating them. There are 14 residues in the CDR3. Germline CDR1 is SGHVS and CDR2 is FQNEAQ. CDR3 DNA sequence: TGTGCCAGCAGCTTAAAGGGAGATTACAATGAGCAGTTCTTC. Amino acid sequence: CASSLKGDYNEQFF.

The chain employs TRBV12-5 and TRBJ1-5; D is perhaps TRBD1 (5 bases). CDR1 is LGHNT, CDR2 FRNRAP, per germline. This CDR3 has 13 residues. Trimming took 5 bases from V and 9 from J, leaving 14 bases between them. CDR3 in amino acids: CASGAVTGTPQHF. CDR3 coding DNA: TGTGCTAGTGGTGCGGTGACGGGGACGCCCCAGCATTTT.

This clone was recorded only once. The rearrangement links TRBV6-6 to TRBJ1-5; D is uncertain. CDR1 and CDR2 from the germline V gene are MNHNY and SVGAGI (reference sequence). V dropped 4 bases and J dropped 2 bases, with 3 bases sitting between them. There are 12 residues in the CDR3. As DNA, the CDR3 is TGTGCCAGCAGTTTGGGCAATCAGCCCCAGCATTTT. Residues: CASSLGNQPQHF.

The gene calls are TRBV6-2 or TRBV6-3 and TRBJ1-3; D not certain. Germline V gives CDR1 MNHEY, CDR2 SVGEGT. This CDR3 is built from 14 residues. V lost 4 bases to trimming and J lost 0 bases, with 7 bases between them. As DNA, the CDR3 is TGTGCCAGCAGTTCGGTGATCTCTGGAAACACCATATATTTT. This gives the protein CASSSVISGNTIYF.

This clone rates as large. The rearrangement uses TRBV12-3 or TRBV12-4 and TRBJ1-2; D unclear. V was pared by 6 bases and J by 4 bases, with 12 bases between. This CDR3 contains 13 residues. In DNA form, the CDR3 reads TGTGCCAGCAGCCGAGGAGTCTCCTATGGCTACACCTTC. Residues: CASSRGVSYGYTF.

The CDR3 loop reads CASEEGRNTGELFF. CDR3 bases: TGTGCCAGCGAGGAGGGGAGAAACACCGGGGAGCTGTTTTTT. The chain carries TRBV11-3 and TRBJ2-2; TRBD2 is a possible D gene (6 bases). Germline V CDR1 and CDR2: SGHNT, YENEEA. V shed 8 bases and J shed 2 bases, with 12 bases lying between them. CDR3 length: 14 amino acids.

The V gene is TRBV7-9, the J gene TRBJ1-4; a weak D match, TRBD1 (6 bases). With 10 bases removed from V and 6 bases from J, the gap between germline ends came to 18 bases. CDR1 and CDR2 from the germline V gene are SEHNR and FQNEAQ (reference sequence). This CDR3 is built from 14 residues. CDR3 in DNA: TGTGCCATCAACCCGGGGGCCGGGGATGAAAAACTGTTTTTT. This translates into CAINPGAGDEKLFF.

The chain employs TRBV27 and TRBJ1-6, with D uncertain. Germline assignment: CDR1 MNHEY and CDR2 SMNVEV (reference sequence). CDR3 size: 15 residues. V lost 5 bases and J 3 bases, leaving 11 bases between the germline ends. CDR3 sequence reads: CASSGQKNYNSPLHF. Here the CDR3 DNA reads TGTGCCAGCAGTGGCCAGAAAAACTATAATTCACCCCTCCACTTT.

The chain employs TRBV5-4 and TRBJ1-4; tentatively, D is TRBD1 (6 bases). V lost 3 bases and J lost 8, with 20 bases in between. CDR1 is SGHNT, CDR2 YYREEE, per germline (reference sequence). This CDR3 is built from 16 residues. The CDR3 reads CASSSESGGRGEKLFF. For the CDR3, the DNA is TGTGCCAGCAGCTCCGAATCGGGGGGGCGAGGGGAAAAACTGTTTTTT.

This clone turned up a few times. This chain's CDR3 is CATSQDGTQPQHF. As DNA, the CDR3 is TGTGCCACCAGTCAGGACGGTACGCAGCCCCAGCATTTT. This rearrangement joins TRBV24-1 to TRBJ1-5, with D unclear. CDR1 KGHDR and CDR2 SFDVKD come from the germline V gene. The CDR3 covers 13 residues. The ends were cut back, 6 bases at V and 7 bases at J, with 12 bases in the middle.

The chain uses TRBV5-4 and TRBJ1-5; 8 bases are shared with TRBD1. The length of the CDR3 is 15 residues. Per the germline V gene, CDR1 is SGHNT and CDR2 is YYREEE (reference sequence). The ends lost 2 bases at V and 3 bases at J; junction bases unmatched: 4. The CDR3 bases are TGTGCCAGCAGCTTTGGGACAGGAACCAATCAGCCCCAGCATTTT. This encodes CASSFGTGTNQPQHF.

CDR3 sequence reads: CASSNEPTSGRALSYNEQFF. CDR3 nucleotide sequence: TGTGCCAGCAGCAACGAACCTACTAGCGGGAGGGCCCTTAGCTACAATGAGCAGTTCTTC. The chain couples TRBV21-1 to TRBJ2-1; the DNA was not compared with TRBD2, the D call given in the table. TRBV21-1 is reported as a pseudogene. The CDR3 is 20 amino acids.

The genes are TRBV7-6 and TRBJ2-3; tentatively, D is TRBD2 (5 bases). Germline V gene sequence: CDR1 SGHVS, CDR2 FNYEAQ. The ends were cut back, 1 base at V and 11 bases at J, with 10 bases in the middle. The CDR3 contains 12 residues. The CDR3 nucleotides are TGTGCCAGCAGCTTAGTAAACGGGATGCAGTATTTT. It specifies CASSLVNGMQYF.

The chain couples TRBV5-4 to TRBJ2-3, with D possibly TRBD1 on 7 matching bases. The CDR3 covers 15 residues. The V gene's germline CDR1 is SGHNT and CDR2 YYREEE (reference sequence). Trimming cost V 2 bases and J 7 bases, with 17 bases left between them. DNA for the CDR3: TGTGCCAGCAGCTTCAGGCAGGGGGGTGCTTATACGCAGTATTTT. It specifies CASSFRQGGAYTQYF.

The rearrangement uses TRBV6-5 and TRBJ2-3; D not resolved. This CDR3 region has 12 residues. Between the trimmed V and J ends, which lost 5 bases and 6 bases, there was a span of 9 bases. Germline assignment: CDR1 MNHEY and CDR2 SVGAGI. CDR3 amino acids: CASSPDADTQYF. Written as DNA, the CDR3 is TGTGCCAGCAGTCCTGATGCGGATACGCAGTATTTT.

The rearrangement uses TRBV4-3 and TRBJ2-1; no firm D call. Germline loops: CDR1 LGHNA, CDR2 YSLEER. Trimming pared 0 bases from V and 3 bases from J, leaving 9 bases between. There are 15 residues in the CDR3. The CDR3 DNA reads TGCGCCAGCAGCCAAGATGGTTCCCTCTACAATGAGCAGTTCTTC. It specifies CASSQDGSLYNEQFF.

V gene TRBV7-3 combines with J gene TRBJ1-1; 7 nucleotides line up with TRBD1. CDR1 SGHTA and CDR2 FQGTGA come from the germline V gene. This CDR3 contains 14 residues. V was pared by 0 bases and J by 5 bases, with 3 bases of the junction left unmatched. The CDR3 DNA follows: TGTGCCAGCAGCTTAACGACAGGGAAGACTGAAGCTTTCTTT. Residues: CASSLTTGKTEAFF.

The chain joins TRBV6-5 to TRBJ2-6; D is unclear. V lost 0 bases, J lost 4 bases, and 7 bases lay in between. CDR3 length equals 15 residues. From germline, CDR1 is MNHEY and CDR2 SVGAGI. Here the CDR3 reads CASSYSPKGANVLTF. As DNA, the CDR3 is TGTGCCAGCAGTTACTCCCCAAAGGGGGCCAACGTCCTGACTTTC.

CDR3 sequence: CASSYPGREEKLFF. The CDR3, as DNA: TGTGCCAGCAGTTATCCAGGACGGGAGGAAAAACTGTTTTTT. The chain joins TRBV6-6 to TRBJ1-4; unclear D gene. This CDR3 has 14 residues. Deletions cut 3 bases from V and 8 bases from J, with 13 bases between. Per germline, CDR1 MNHNY and CDR2 SVGAGI (reference sequence).

CDR3: CASSRTSGPYEQYF. The CDR3 DNA follows: TGTGCCAGCAGCCGGACTAGCGGACCCTACGAGCAGTACTTC. The V and J genes are TRBV6-6 and TRBJ2-7, with TRBD2 matching over 10 bases. The CDR3 is made up of 14 amino acids. J was trimmed by 2 bases and V by 6 bases; bases with no gene match: 4. The germline V gene has CDR1 MNHNY and CDR2 SVGAGI (reference sequence).

The chain employs TRBV18 and TRBJ2-3; either TRBD1 or TRBD2 may fit D (5 bases each). CDR3 length: 14 amino acids. V was clipped by 5 bases and J by 1 base, with 10 bases between them. CDR1 is KGHSH, CDR2 LQKENI, per germline. CDR3 residues: CASSEGPGTDTQYF. The CDR3 bases are TGTGCCAGCTCAGAGGGACCAGGCACAGATACGCAGTATTTT.

The V gene is TRBV11-2, the J gene TRBJ1-6; tentatively, D is TRBD1 (5 bases). The V gene lost 2 bases and the J gene lost 7 bases, with 12 bases spanning the gap. CDR3 size: 15 residues. Germline CDR1 SGHAT, CDR2 FQNNGV. The CDR3 nucleotides are TGTGCCAGCAGCTTAAGGCCAGGGACCAATTCACCCCTCCACTTT. It codes for CASSLRPGTNSPLHF.

This clone was counted only a few times. V and J are TRBV5-4 and TRBJ2-1, with D possibly being TRBD2 (5 bases). V lost 4 bases, J lost 4 bases, and 9 bases lay in between. CDR1 and CDR2 from the germline V gene are SGHNT and YYREEE (reference sequence). This CDR3 spans 13 amino acids. CDR3: CASSTGGYNEQFF. Here the CDR3 DNA reads TGTGCCAGCAGCACTGGCGGGTACAATGAGCAGTTCTTC. Full variable domain (remainder filled in from reference TRBV5-4 and TRBJ2-1): ETGVTQSPTHLIKTRGQQVTLRCSSQSGHNTVSWYQQALGQGPQFIFQYYREEENGRGNFPPRFSGLQFPNYSSELNVNALELDDSALYLCASSTGGYNEQFFGPGTRLTVL.

The chain uses TRBV21-1 and TRBJ2-1; no DNA check was done on the table's D call, TRBD1. TRBV21-1 represents a pseudogene. This CDR3 comprises 14 residues. The CDR3 nucleotides are TGTGCCAGCAGCCACAGGGGGACCTACAATGAGCAGTTCTTC. This encodes CASSHRGTYNEQFF.